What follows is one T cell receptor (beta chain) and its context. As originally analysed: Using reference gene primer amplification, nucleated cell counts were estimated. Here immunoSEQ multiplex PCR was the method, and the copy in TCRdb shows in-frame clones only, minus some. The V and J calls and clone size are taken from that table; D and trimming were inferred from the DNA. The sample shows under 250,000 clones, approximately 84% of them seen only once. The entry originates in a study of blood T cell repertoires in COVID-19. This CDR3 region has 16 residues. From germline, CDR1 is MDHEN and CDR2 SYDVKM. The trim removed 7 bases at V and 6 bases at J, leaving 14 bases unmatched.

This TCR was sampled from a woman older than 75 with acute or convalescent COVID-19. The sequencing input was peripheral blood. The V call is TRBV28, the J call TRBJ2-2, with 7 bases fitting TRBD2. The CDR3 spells CASTSPESGRAGELFF. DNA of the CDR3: TGTGCCAGCACCTCCCCCGAGTCAGGGAGGGCCGGGGAGCTGTTTTTT.